This is a list of T cell receptor beta chains from one sample in a study of OX40 agonist ivuxolimab in advanced cancers. Sequenced by immunoSEQ multiplex PCR; TCRdb stores in-frame clones only, minus some. The table shows roughly 72,000 clones, with roughly 87% occurring only once. The sample in question was CD4+ or CD8+ T cells sorted from blood, obtained in a trial of the OX40 agonist ivuxolimab. Source of these receptors: an adult with an advanced solid tumor such as melanoma, head and neck, liver or kidney cancer. The CDR3 runs from the conserved cysteine through the conserved F or W. The order of the fields is clone size, J gene, V gene, D gene, CDR3 protein, CDR3 DNA. D genes are given only for firm matches. Where a row states a size, it is once, few, many or the class of an expanded clone; other rows omit it.

abundance: NA; j_gene: TRBJ1-2; v_gene: TRBV5-1; d_gene: TRBD1; CDR3aa: CASSLLGQGGYGYTF; CDR3nt: TGCGCCAGCAGCTTGCTAGGACAGGGAGGCTATGGCTACACCTTC
abundance: NA; j_gene: TRBJ2-1; v_gene: TRBV5-1; d_gene: TRBD2; CDR3aa: CASSWGGTSGVDNEQFF; CDR3nt: TGCGCCAGCAGCTGGGGAGGGACTAGCGGAGTTGACAATGAGCAGTTCTTC
abundance: NA; j_gene: TRBJ1-1; v_gene: TRBV5-4; d_gene: NA; CDR3aa: CASSPLGVSAEAFF; CDR3nt: TGTGCCAGCAGCCCATTGGGGGTGAGCGCTGAAGCTTTCTTT
abundance: NA; j_gene: TRBJ1-2; v_gene: TRBV6-5; d_gene: NA; CDR3aa: CASHGHLPPYGYTF; CDR3nt: TGTGCCAGTCATGGGCATCTACCCCCTTATGGCTACACCTTC
abundance: NA; j_gene: TRBJ2-1; v_gene: TRBV14; d_gene: NA; CDR3aa: CASSRQVNEQFF; CDR3nt: TGTGCCAGCAGCCGACAGGTCAATGAGCAGTTCTTC
abundance: NA; j_gene: TRBJ2-3; v_gene: TRBV15; d_gene: NA; CDR3aa: CATSSSWGTLQSDTQYF; CDR3nt: TGTGCCACCAGCAGTTCGTGGGGTACCCTCCAGTCGGATACGCAGTATTTT
abundance: NA; j_gene: TRBJ1-1; v_gene: TRBV5-1; d_gene: NA; CDR3aa: CASSRRAENTEAFF; CDR3nt: TGCGCCAGCAGCCGGAGGGCAGAGAACACTGAAGCTTTCTTT
abundance: NA; j_gene: TRBJ1-2; v_gene: TRBV2; d_gene: NA; CDR3aa: CASSESRKDF; CDR3nt: TGTGCCAGCAGTGAATCTCGGAAAGACTTC
abundance: once; j_gene: TRBJ2-5; v_gene: TRBV28; d_gene: TRBD1; CDR3aa: CASSLGQRVGTQYF; CDR3nt: TGTGCCAGCAGTCTGGGACAGCGAGTAGGGACCCAGTACTTC
abundance: NA; j_gene: TRBJ2-7; v_gene: TRBV7-9; d_gene: TRBD2; CDR3aa: CASSPRGEGHEQYF; CDR3nt: TGTGCCAGCAGCCCTCGGGGGGAGGGTCACGAGCAGTACTTC
abundance: NA; j_gene: TRBJ2-7; v_gene: TRBV5-1; d_gene: NA; CDR3aa: CASSLGREKDEQYF; CDR3nt: TGCGCCAGCAGCTTGGGCAGGGAGAAGGACGAGCAGTACTTC
abundance: NA; j_gene: TRBJ2-7; v_gene: TRBV18; d_gene: NA; CDR3aa: CASSPQGGPGEQYF; CDR3nt: TGTGCCAGCTCACCCCAGGGAGGTCCTGGAGAGCAGTACTTC
abundance: NA; j_gene: TRBJ1-6; v_gene: TRBV5-5; d_gene: NA; CDR3aa: CASSLPEKPLHF; CDR3nt: TGTGCCAGCAGCTTGCCGGAGAAGCCCCTCCACTTT
abundance: NA; j_gene: TRBJ2-1; v_gene: TRBV20-1; d_gene: NA; CDR3aa: CRGTRYNEQFF; CDR3nt: TGCAGGGGTACTCGCTACAATGAGCAGTTCTTC
abundance: NA; j_gene: TRBJ2-3; v_gene: TRBV28; d_gene: NA; CDR3aa: CASSSIAQATDTQYF; CDR3nt: TGTGCCAGCAGTTCTATAGCGCAAGCTACAGATACGCAGTATTTT
abundance: NA; j_gene: TRBJ2-2; v_gene: TRBV7-3; d_gene: NA; CDR3aa: CASSPGGPSNTGELFF; CDR3nt: TGTGCCAGCAGCCCCGGGGGGCCATCGAACACCGGGGAGCTGTTTTTT
abundance: NA; j_gene: TRBJ2-2; v_gene: TRBV9; d_gene: TRBD1; CDR3aa: CASSVGDRSSGELFF; CDR3nt: TGTGCCAGCAGCGTAGGGGACAGGTCCAGCGGGGAGCTGTTTTTT
abundance: NA; j_gene: TRBJ2-3; v_gene: TRBV27; d_gene: NA; CDR3aa: CASSLSVAVTDTQYF; CDR3nt: TGTGCCAGCAGTTTATCGGTAGCGGTCACAGATACGCAGTATTTT
abundance: few; j_gene: TRBJ1-2; v_gene: TRBV7-3; d_gene: NA; CDR3aa: CASSLGSGAGYTF; CDR3nt: TGTGCCAGCAGCTTAGGGTCAGGGGCTGGCTACACCTTC
abundance: NA; j_gene: TRBJ1-1; v_gene: TRBV7-6; d_gene: TRBD1; CDR3aa: CASSLPNRGGALNTEAFF; CDR3nt: TGTGCCAGCAGCTTGCCGAACCGAGGGGGCGCATTGAACACTGAAGCTTTCTTT
abundance: NA; j_gene: TRBJ2-5; v_gene: TRBV4-2; d_gene: NA; CDR3aa: CASSRRRAQETQYF; CDR3nt: TGTGCCAGCAGCCGGCGAAGAGCTCAAGAGACCCAGTACTTC
abundance: NA; j_gene: TRBJ1-1; v_gene: TRBV6-6; d_gene: NA; CDR3aa: CASSSSRGMEAFF; CDR3nt: TGTGCCAGCAGTTCCAGCCGGGGGATGGAAGCTTTCTTT
abundance: NA; j_gene: TRBJ2-3; v_gene: TRBV5-6; d_gene: TRBD1; CDR3aa: CASSLDRGFTDTQYF; CDR3nt: TGTGCCAGCAGCCTGGACAGGGGCTTCACAGATACGCAGTATTTT
abundance: once; j_gene: TRBJ1-2; v_gene: TRBV10-1; d_gene: NA; CDR3aa: CASSDGASANYGYTF; CDR3nt: TGCGCCAGCAGTGACGGGGCCTCAGCTAACTATGGCTACACCTTC
abundance: NA; j_gene: TRBJ2-5; v_gene: TRBV4-2; d_gene: TRBD1; CDR3aa: CASSPSREDRRYF; CDR3nt: TGTGCCAGCAGCCCGTCGAGAGAGGACAGGAGGTACTTC
abundance: NA; j_gene: TRBJ2-7; v_gene: TRBV15; d_gene: NA; CDR3aa: CATSRDRTDYEQYF; CDR3nt: TGTGCCACCAGCAGAGACCGGACAGACTACGAGCAGTACTTC
abundance: NA; j_gene: TRBJ2-7; v_gene: TRBV5-1; d_gene: TRBD2; CDR3aa: CASTRGEGSYEQYF; CDR3nt: TGCGCCAGCACCCGGGGGGAGGGCTCCTACGAGCAGTACTTC
abundance: NA; j_gene: TRBJ2-2; v_gene: TRBV29-1; d_gene: TRBD2; CDR3aa: CSMRTSGYTGELFF; CDR3nt: TGCAGCATGCGGACTAGCGGCTACACCGGGGAGCTGTTTTTT
abundance: NA; j_gene: TRBJ2-1; v_gene: TRBV7-2; d_gene: NA; CDR3aa: CASSLAGVSEQFF; CDR3nt: TGTGCCAGCAGCCTAGCTGGCGTCAGTGAGCAGTTCTTC
abundance: NA; j_gene: TRBJ1-2; v_gene: TRBV28; d_gene: NA; CDR3aa: CASTRGRFYGYTF; CDR3nt: TGTGCCAGCACCCGGGGGCGGTTCTATGGCTACACCTTC
abundance: NA; j_gene: TRBJ1-1; v_gene: TRBV7-2; d_gene: TRBD1; CDR3aa: CASRTTGEAEAFF; CDR3nt: TGTGCCAGCAGGACCACAGGGGAGGCTGAAGCTTTCTTT
abundance: NA; j_gene: TRBJ1-5; v_gene: TRBV28; d_gene: NA; CDR3aa: CASSIYDLGQSNQPQHF; CDR3nt: TGTGCCAGCAGCATCTACGATCTCGGACAGAGTAATCAGCCCCAGCATTTT
abundance: NA; j_gene: TRBJ2-7; v_gene: TRBV9; d_gene: NA; CDR3aa: CASSPRAGWSEQYF; CDR3nt: TGTGCCAGCAGCCCCCGGGCGGGATGGAGCGAGCAGTACTTC
abundance: NA; j_gene: TRBJ2-3; v_gene: TRBV2; d_gene: TRBD2; CDR3aa: CASSDGWRGGGDTQYF; CDR3nt: TGTGCCAGCAGTGATGGTTGGCGGGGGGGCGGAGATACGCAGTATTTT
abundance: NA; j_gene: TRBJ2-1; v_gene: TRBV5-4; d_gene: TRBD2; CDR3aa: CASSLTSGGDDRNEQFF; CDR3nt: TGTGCCAGCAGCTTGACTAGCGGGGGCGACGACAGGAATGAGCAGTTCTTC
abundance: NA; j_gene: TRBJ2-1; v_gene: TRBV27; d_gene: TRBD1; CDR3aa: CASSRLRDRGEQFF; CDR3nt: TGTGCCAGCAGTCGCCTCCGGGACAGGGGGGAGCAGTTCTTC
abundance: NA; j_gene: TRBJ2-3; v_gene: TRBV27; d_gene: NA; CDR3aa: CASSFSGPSTDTQYF; CDR3nt: TGTGCCAGCAGTTTTAGCGGACCTAGCACAGATACGCAGTATTTT
abundance: many; j_gene: TRBJ2-7; v_gene: TRBV5-1; d_gene: NA; CDR3aa: CASSLDNPYEQYF; CDR3nt: TGCGCCAGCAGCTTGGACAACCCCTACGAGCAGTACTTC
abundance: NA; j_gene: TRBJ1-3; v_gene: TRBV28; d_gene: NA; CDR3aa: CASSFTGSGNTIYF; CDR3nt: TGTGCCAGCAGTTTCACAGGCTCTGGAAACACCATATATTTT
abundance: NA; j_gene: TRBJ1-2; v_gene: TRBV9; d_gene: TRBD1; CDR3aa: CASSPTTGKSYGYTF; CDR3nt: TGTGCCAGCAGCCCAACGACAGGGAAGAGCTATGGCTACACCTTC
abundance: NA; j_gene: TRBJ1-4; v_gene: TRBV25-1; d_gene: TRBD1; CDR3aa: CASSERGRATNEKLFF; CDR3nt: TGTGCCAGCAGTGAGAGGGGGCGAGCAACTAATGAAAAACTGTTTTTT
abundance: NA; j_gene: TRBJ1-4; v_gene: TRBV5-1; d_gene: NA; CDR3aa: CASSFEGTNEKLFF; CDR3nt: TGCGCCAGCAGCTTTGAGGGCACTAATGAAAAACTGTTTTTT
abundance: NA; j_gene: TRBJ2-4; v_gene: TRBV4-1; d_gene: NA; CDR3aa: CASSQDRRSETIAKNIQYF; CDR3nt: TGCGCCAGCAGCCAAGATCGGAGAAGCGAGACTATAGCCAAAAACATTCAGTACTTC
abundance: NA; j_gene: TRBJ1-1; v_gene: TRBV5-1; d_gene: NA; CDR3aa: CASSQGQRRTEAFF; CDR3nt: TGCGCCAGCAGCCAAGGACAGAGACGCACTGAAGCTTTCTTT
abundance: NA; j_gene: TRBJ2-7; v_gene: TRBV11-2; d_gene: NA; CDR3aa: CASSWRAGSLYEQYF; CDR3nt: TGTGCCAGCAGCTGGAGGGCAGGCAGCCTCTACGAGCAGTACTTC
abundance: NA; j_gene: TRBJ2-5; v_gene: TRBV4-2; d_gene: TRBD1; CDR3aa: CASSTRDRVGETQYF; CDR3nt: TGTGCCAGCAGCACCCGGGACAGGGTCGGAGAGACCCAGTACTTC
abundance: NA; j_gene: TRBJ2-1; v_gene: TRBV11-2; d_gene: NA; CDR3aa: CASSSISGEVDEQFF; CDR3nt: TGTGCCAGCAGCTCGATCTCGGGAGAGGTGGATGAGCAGTTCTTC
abundance: NA; j_gene: TRBJ1-1; v_gene: TRBV7-3; d_gene: NA; CDR3aa: CASSLVGPDTEAFF; CDR3nt: TGTGCCAGCAGCTTAGTTGGCCCCGACACTGAAGCTTTCTTT
abundance: NA; j_gene: TRBJ1-2; v_gene: TRBV18; d_gene: NA; CDR3aa: CASSPPGRTGYGYTF; CDR3nt: TGTGCCAGCTCACCACCTGGACGCACCGGCTATGGCTACACCTTC
abundance: NA; j_gene: TRBJ1-6; v_gene: TRBV7-3; d_gene: NA; CDR3aa: CASSLTDSLRAPLHF; CDR3nt: TGTGCCAGCAGCTTAACGGACAGTCTTCGGGCACCCCTCCACTTT
abundance: once; j_gene: TRBJ2-5; v_gene: TRBV11-3; d_gene: TRBD2; CDR3aa: CASSRGLAGSIQETQYF; CDR3nt: TGTGCCAGCAGCCGCGGACTAGCGGGGAGTATCCAAGAGACCCAGTACTTC
abundance: once; j_gene: TRBJ2-7; v_gene: TRBV10-3; d_gene: TRBD1; CDR3aa: CAINYKGTGHEQYF; CDR3nt: TGTGCCATCAATTATAAGGGGACAGGCCACGAGCAGTACTTC
abundance: NA; j_gene: TRBJ1-2; v_gene: TRBV7-2; d_gene: TRBD1; CDR3aa: CASSRLRDRTSNYGYTF; CDR3nt: TGTGCCAGCAGCCGCCTACGGGACAGGACCTCTAACTATGGCTACACCTTC
abundance: NA; j_gene: TRBJ2-7; v_gene: TRBV7-8; d_gene: NA; CDR3aa: CASSLGGGGGPRDEQYF; CDR3nt: TGTGCCAGCAGCTTAGGAGGGGGGGGCGGGCCAAGAGACGAGCAGTACTTC
abundance: NA; j_gene: TRBJ1-3; v_gene: TRBV29-1; d_gene: NA; CDR3aa: CSVRPASGNTIYF; CDR3nt: TGCAGCGTTCGTCCAGCCTCTGGAAACACCATATATTTT